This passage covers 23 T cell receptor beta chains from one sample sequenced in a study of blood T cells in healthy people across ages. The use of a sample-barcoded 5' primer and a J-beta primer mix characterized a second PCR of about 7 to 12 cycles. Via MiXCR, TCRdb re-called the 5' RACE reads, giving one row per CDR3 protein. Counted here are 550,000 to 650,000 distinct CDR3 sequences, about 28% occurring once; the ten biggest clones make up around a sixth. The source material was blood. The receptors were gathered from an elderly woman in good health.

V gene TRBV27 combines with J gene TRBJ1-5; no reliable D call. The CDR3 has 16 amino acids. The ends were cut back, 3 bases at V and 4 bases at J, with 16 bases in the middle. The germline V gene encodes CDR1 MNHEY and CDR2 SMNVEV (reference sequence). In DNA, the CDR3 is TGTGCCAGCAGTTTTGCTTCGGGCTCGGGGAATCAGCCCCAGCATTTT. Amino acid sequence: CASSFASGSGNQPQHF.

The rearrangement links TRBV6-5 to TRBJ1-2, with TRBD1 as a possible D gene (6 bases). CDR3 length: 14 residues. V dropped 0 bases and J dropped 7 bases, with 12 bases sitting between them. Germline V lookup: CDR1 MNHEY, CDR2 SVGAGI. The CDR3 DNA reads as TGTGCCAGCAGTTACTCGAACAGGGCTGGTGGCTACACCTTC. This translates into CASSYSNRAGGYTF.

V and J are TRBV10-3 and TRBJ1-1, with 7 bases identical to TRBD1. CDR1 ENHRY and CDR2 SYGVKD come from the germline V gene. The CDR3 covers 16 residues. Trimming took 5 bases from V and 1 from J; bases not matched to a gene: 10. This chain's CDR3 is CAISRDSTRPNTEAFF. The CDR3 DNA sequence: TGTGCCATCAGTAGGGACAGTACACGACCGAACACTGAAGCTTTCTTT.

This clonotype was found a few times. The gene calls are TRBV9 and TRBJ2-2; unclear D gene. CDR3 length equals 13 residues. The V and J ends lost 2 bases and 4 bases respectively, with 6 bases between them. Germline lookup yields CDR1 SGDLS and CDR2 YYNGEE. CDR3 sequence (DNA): TGTGCCAGCAGCGTGCGTCTCACCGGGGAGCTGTTTTTT. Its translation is CASSVRLTGELFF.

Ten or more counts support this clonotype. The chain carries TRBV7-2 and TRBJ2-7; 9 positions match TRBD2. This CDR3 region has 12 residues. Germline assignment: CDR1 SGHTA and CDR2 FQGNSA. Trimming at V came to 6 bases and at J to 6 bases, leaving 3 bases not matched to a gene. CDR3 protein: CASRGLAVEQYF. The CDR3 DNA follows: TGTGCCAGCAGGGGACTAGCTGTCGAGCAGTACTTC.

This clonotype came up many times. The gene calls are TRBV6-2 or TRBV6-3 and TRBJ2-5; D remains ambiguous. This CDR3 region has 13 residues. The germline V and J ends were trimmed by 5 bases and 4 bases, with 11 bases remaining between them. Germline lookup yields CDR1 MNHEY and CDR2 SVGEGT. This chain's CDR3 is CASSPRFPETQYF. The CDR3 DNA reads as TGTGCCAGCAGTCCCCGTTTCCCAGAGACCCAGTACTTC.

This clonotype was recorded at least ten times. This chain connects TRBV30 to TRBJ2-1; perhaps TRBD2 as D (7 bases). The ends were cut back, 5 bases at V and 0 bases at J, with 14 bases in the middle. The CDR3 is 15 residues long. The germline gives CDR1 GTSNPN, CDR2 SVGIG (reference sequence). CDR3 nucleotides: TGTGCCTGGGGCGGGGGCGTTAGCTCCTACAATGAGCAGTTCTTC. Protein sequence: CAWGGGVSSYNEQFF.

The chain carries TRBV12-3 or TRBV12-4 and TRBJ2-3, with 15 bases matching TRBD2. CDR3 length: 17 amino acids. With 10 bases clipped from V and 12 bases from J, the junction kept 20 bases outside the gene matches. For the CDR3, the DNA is TGTGCCAACAGACAAGGGACTAGCGGGGGGATCCAAGAGACCCAGTATTTT. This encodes CANRQGTSGGIQETQYF.

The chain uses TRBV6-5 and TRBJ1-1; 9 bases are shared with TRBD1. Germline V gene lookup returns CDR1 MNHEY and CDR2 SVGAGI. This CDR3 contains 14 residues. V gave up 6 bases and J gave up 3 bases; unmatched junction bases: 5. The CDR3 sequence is CASSPWTGDTEAFF. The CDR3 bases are TGTGCCAGCAGCCCGTGGACAGGGGACACTGAAGCTTTCTTT.

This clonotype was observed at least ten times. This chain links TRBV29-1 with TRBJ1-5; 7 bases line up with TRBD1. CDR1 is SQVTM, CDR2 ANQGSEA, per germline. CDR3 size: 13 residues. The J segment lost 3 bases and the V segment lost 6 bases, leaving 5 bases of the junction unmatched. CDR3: CSVGTANNQPQHF. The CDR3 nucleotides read TGCAGCGTGGGGACAGCCAACAATCAGCCCCAGCATTTT.

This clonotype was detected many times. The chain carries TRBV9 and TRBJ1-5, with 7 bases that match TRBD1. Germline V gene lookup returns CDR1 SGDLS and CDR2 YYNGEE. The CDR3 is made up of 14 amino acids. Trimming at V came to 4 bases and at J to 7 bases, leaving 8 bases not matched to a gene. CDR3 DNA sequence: TGTGCCAGCAGCCGCACAGGGGTGGGCCAGCCCCAGCATTTT. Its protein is CASSRTGVGQPQHF.

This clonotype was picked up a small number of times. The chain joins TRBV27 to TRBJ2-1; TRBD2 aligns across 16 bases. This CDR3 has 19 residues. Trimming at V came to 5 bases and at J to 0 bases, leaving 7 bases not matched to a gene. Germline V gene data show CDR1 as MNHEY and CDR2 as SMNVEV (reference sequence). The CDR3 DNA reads TGTGCCAGCAGTCGGCAGGGGACTAGCGGGGGGGGCTCCTACAATGAGCAGTTCTTC. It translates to CASSRQGTSGGGSYNEQFF.

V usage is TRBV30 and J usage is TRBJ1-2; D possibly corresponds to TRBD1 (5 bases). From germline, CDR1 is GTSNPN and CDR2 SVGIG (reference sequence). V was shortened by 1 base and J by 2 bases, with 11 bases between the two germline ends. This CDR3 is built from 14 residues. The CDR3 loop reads CAWSGPGMNYGYTF. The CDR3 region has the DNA TGTGCCTGGAGTGGACCAGGGATGAACTATGGCTACACCTTC.

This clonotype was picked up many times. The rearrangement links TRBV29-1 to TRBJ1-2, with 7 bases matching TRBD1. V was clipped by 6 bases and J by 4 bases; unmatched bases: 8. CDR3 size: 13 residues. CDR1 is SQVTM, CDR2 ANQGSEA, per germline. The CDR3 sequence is CSVGTDPGYGYTF. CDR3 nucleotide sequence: TGCAGCGTCGGGACAGATCCTGGCTATGGCTACACCTTC.

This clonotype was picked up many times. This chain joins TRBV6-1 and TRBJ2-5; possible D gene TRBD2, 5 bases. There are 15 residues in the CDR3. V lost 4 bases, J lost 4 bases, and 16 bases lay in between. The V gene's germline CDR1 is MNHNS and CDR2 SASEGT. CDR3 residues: CASSGLPGLGETQYF. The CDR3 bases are TGTGCCAGCAGTGGTCTACCGGGATTAGGAGAGACCCAGTACTTC.

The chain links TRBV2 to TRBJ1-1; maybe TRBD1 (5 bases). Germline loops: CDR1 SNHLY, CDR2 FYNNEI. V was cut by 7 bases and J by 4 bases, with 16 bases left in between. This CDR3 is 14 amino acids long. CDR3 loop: CASIITRGITEAFF. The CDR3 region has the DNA TGTGCCAGCATCATAACTCGGGGGATCACTGAAGCTTTCTTT.

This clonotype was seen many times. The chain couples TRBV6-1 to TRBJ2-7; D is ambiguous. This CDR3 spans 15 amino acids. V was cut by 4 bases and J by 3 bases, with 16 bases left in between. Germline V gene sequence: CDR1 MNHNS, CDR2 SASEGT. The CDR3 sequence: CASSAPPPERYEQYF. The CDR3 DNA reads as TGTGCCAGCAGTGCCCCCCCTCCAGAGCGCTACGAGCAGTACTTC.

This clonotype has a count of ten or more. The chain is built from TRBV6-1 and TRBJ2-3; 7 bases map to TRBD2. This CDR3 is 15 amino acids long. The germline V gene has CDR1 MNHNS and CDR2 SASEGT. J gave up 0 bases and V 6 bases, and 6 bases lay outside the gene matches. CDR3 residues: CASRDGLVSTDTQYF. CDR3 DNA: TGTGCCAGCAGGGACGGACTAGTGAGCACAGATACGCAGTATTTT.

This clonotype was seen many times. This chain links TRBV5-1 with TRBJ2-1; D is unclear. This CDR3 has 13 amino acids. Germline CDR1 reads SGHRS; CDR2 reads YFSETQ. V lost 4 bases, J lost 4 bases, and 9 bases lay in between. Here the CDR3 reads CASSPRSYNEQFF. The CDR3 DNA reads TGCGCCAGCAGCCCGCGGAGTTACAATGAGCAGTTCTTC.

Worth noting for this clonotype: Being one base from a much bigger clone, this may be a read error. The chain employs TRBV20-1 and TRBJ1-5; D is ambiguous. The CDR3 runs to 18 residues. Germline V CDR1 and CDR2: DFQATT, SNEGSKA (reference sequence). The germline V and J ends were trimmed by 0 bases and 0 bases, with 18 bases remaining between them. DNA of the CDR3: TGCAGTGCTAGAGATTGGCCGGCAGAACTTAATAGCAATCAGCCCCAGCATTTT. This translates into CSARDWPAELNSNQPQHF.

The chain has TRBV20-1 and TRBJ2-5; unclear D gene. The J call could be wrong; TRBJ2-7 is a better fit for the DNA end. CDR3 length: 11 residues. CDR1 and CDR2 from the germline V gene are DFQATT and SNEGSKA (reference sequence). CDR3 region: CSADGRYEQYF. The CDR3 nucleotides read TGCAGTGCTGATGGCAGGTACGAGCAGTACTTC.

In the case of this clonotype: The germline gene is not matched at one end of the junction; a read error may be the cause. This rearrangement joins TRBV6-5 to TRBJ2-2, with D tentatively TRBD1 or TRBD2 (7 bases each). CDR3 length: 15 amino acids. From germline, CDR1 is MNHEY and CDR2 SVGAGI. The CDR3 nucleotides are TGTACCAGCAGAACAGACAGGGAGGGAACCGGGGAGCTGTTTTTT. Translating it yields CTSRTDREGTGELFF.

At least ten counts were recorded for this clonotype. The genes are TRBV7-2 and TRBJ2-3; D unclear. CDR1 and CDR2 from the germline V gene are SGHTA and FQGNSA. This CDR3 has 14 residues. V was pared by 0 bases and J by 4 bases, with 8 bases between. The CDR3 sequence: CASSLAFAPDTQYF. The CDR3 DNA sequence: TGTGCCAGCAGCTTAGCGTTCGCCCCAGATACGCAGTATTTT.